This record looks at one T cell receptor beta chain sequence and its context. Germline V gives CDR1 SEHNR, CDR2 FQNEAQ (reference sequence). This CDR3 region has 12 residues. Trimming left V 4 bases short and J 2 bases short, with 4 bases between. TCRdb re-analysed the RACE reads in MiXCR, keeping a single row per CDR3 protein. The profile shows 180,000 or so distinct CDR3 sequences, 20% to 25% of them singletons. This entry is derived from a study of human T cells and chemical hapten exposure. Study-wide background: Researchers reported sensitizing a roughly 2 cm by roughly 2 cm upper inner arm skin site with 2% DPC.

Time point defined: patch test 1, 2 weeks after DPC sensitization. Specified treatment: therapeutic diphenylcyclopropenone sensitization with weekly scalp DPC. Phlebotomy was performed prior to application of every patch test. The receptor comes from a woman in her fifties or sixties with alopecia areata. Some clones in this sample may be carry-over from other donors' samples. V and J are TRBV7-9 and TRBJ2-3; D is ambiguous. The sequencing here drew on whole blood, taken in connection with sensitization to the hapten diphenylcyclopropenone (DPC). The chain's CDR3 is CASSSNTDTQYF. The CDR3 nucleotides are TGTGCCAGCAGCTCTAACACAGATACGCAGTATTTT. The complete variable domain, with remaining parts taken from reference TRBV7-9 and TRBJ2-3, reads DTGVSQNPRHKITKRGQNVTFRCDPISEHNRLYWYRQTLGQGPEFLTYFQNEAQLEKSRLLSDRFSAERPKGSFSTLEIQRTEQGDSAMYLCASSSNTDTQYFGPGTRLTVL.